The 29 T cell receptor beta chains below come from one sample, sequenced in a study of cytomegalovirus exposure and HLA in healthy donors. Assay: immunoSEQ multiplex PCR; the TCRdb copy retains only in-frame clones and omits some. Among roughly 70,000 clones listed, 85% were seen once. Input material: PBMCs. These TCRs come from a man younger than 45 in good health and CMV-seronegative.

The CDR3 DNA reads as TGTGCCAGCAGTTATCCTCAGGGACTCACAGATACGCAGTATTTT. It specifies CASSYPQGLTDTQYF. This chain uses TRBV11-1 with TRBJ2-3; TRBD2 might be the D (6 bases). Germline V gives CDR1 SGHAT, CDR2 FQDESV (reference sequence). The V end lost 6 bases, the J end lost 2 bases, and 15 bases lay between the germline ends. CDR3 length equals 15 residues.

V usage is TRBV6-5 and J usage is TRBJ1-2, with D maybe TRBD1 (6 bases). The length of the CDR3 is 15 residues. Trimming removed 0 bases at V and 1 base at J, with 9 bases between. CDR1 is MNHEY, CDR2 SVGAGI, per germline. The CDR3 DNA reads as TGTGCCAGCAGTTACTCCCGGACAGTTAACTATGGCTACACCTTC. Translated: CASSYSRTVNYGYTF.

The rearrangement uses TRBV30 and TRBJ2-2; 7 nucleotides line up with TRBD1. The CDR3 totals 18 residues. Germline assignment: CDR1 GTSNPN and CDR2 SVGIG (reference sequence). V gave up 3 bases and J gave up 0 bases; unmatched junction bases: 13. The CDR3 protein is CAWRLRQGIETNTGELFF. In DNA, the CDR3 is TGTGCCTGGAGATTAAGACAGGGAATCGAAACGAACACCGGGGAGCTGTTTTTT.

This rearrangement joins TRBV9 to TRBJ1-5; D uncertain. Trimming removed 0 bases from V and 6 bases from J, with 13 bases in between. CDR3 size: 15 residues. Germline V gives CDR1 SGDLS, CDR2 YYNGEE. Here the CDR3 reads CASSVGLGEGQPQHF. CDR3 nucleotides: TGTGCCAGCAGCGTAGGCTTGGGCGAGGGTCAGCCCCAGCATTTT.

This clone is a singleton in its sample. In nucleotides, the CDR3 is TGTGCCAGCAGATCAGGGGTGGGAGATACGCAGTATTTT. Translated, it gives CASRSGVGDTQYF. V is TRBV5-4 and J is TRBJ2-3; possibly TRBD1 for D (6 bases). Trimming stripped 5 bases from V and 5 bases from J, with 12 bases between. The CDR3 runs 13 residues. In germline, CDR1 is SGHNT, CDR2 YYREEE (reference sequence).

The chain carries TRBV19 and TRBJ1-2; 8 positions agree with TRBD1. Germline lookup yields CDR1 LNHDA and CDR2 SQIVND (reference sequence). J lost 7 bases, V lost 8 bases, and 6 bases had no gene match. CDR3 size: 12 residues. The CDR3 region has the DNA TGTGCCAGTCGTACAGGGGGTATTGGCTACACCTTC. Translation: CASRTGGIGYTF.

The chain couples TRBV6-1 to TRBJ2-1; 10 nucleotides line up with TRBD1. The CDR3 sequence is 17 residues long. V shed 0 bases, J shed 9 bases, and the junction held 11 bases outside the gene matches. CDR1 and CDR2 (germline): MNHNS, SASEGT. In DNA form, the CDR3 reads TGTGCCAGCAGTGAAGCGCTTGGAGACAGGGGGCGCCGTGAGCAGTTCTTC. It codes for CASSEALGDRGRREQFF.

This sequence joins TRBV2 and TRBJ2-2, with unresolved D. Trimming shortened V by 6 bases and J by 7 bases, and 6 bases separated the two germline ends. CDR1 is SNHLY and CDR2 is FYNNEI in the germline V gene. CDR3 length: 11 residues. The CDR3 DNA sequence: TGTGCCAGCAGCCGAGGCGGGGAGCTGTTTTTT. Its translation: CASSRGGELFF. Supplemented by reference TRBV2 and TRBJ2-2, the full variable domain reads EPEVTQTPSHQVTQMGQEVILRCVPISNHLYFYWYRQILGQKVEFLVSFYNNEISEKSEIFDDQFSVERPDGSNFTLKIRSTKLEDSAMYFCASSRGGELFFGEGSRLTVL.

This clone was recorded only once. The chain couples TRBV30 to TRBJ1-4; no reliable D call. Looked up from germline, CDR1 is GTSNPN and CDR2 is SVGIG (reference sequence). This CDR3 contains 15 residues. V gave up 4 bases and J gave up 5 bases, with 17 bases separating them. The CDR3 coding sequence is TGTGCCTGGACCTCGGTAACAGCTGGGAATGAAAAACTGTTTTTT. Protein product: CAWTSVTAGNEKLFF.

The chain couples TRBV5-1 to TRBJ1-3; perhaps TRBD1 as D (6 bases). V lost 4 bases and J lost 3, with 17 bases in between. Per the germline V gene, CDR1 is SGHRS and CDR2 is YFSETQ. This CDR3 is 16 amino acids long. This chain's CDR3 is CASSDLSGEVGNTIYF. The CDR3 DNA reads TGCGCCAGCAGCGACTTATCAGGGGAAGTTGGAAACACCATATATTTT.

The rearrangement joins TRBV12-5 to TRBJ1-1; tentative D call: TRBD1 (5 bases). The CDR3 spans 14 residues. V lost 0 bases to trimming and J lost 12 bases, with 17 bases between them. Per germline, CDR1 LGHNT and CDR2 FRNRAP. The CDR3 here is CASGLVPSGEGTFF. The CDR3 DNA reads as TGTGCTAGTGGTTTGGTGCCTTCGGGGGAAGGGACTTTCTTT.

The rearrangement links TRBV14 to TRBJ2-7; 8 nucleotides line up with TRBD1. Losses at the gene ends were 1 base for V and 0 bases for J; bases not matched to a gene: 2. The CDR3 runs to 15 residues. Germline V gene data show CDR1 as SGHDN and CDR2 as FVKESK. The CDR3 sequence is CASSQAGGASYEQYF. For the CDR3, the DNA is TGTGCCAGCAGCCAAGCAGGGGGCGCCTCCTACGAGCAGTACTTC.

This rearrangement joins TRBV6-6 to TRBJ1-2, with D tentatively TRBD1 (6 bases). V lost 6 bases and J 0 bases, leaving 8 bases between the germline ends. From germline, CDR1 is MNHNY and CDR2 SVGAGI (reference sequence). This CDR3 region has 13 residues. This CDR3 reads CASSRTANYGYTF. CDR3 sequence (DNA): TGTGCCAGCAGCCGGACAGCTAACTATGGCTACACCTTC.

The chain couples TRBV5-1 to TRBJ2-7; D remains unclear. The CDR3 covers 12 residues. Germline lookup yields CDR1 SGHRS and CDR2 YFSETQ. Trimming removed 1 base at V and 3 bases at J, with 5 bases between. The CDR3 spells CASSLPGYEQYF. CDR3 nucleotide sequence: TGCGCCAGCAGCTTGCCGGGCTACGAGCAGTACTTC. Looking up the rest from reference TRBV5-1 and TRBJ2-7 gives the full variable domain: KAGVTQTPRYLIKTRGQQVTLSCSPISGHRSVSWYQQTPGQGLQFLFEYFSETQRNKGNFPGRFSGRQFSNSRSEMNVSTLELGDSALYLCASSLPGYEQYFGPGTRLTVT.

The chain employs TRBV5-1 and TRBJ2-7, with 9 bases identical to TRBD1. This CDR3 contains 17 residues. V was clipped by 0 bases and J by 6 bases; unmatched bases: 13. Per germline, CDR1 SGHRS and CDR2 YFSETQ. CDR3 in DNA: TGCGCCAGCAGCTTGGGGGACAGGGCAGTGTTTCGGGCCGAGCAGTACTTC. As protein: CASSLGDRAVFRAEQYF.

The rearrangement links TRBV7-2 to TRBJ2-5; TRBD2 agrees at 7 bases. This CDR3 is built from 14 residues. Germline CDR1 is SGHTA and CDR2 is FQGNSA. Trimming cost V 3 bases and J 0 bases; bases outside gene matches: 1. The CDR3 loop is CASSFGGNQETQYF. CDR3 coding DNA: TGTGCCAGCAGCTTCGGGGGGAACCAAGAGACCCAGTACTTC.

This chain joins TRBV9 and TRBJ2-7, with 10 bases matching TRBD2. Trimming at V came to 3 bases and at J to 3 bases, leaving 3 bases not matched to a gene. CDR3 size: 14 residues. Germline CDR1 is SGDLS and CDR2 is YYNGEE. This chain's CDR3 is CASSEASGGYEQYF. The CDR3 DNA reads TGTGCCAGCAGCGAGGCTAGCGGGGGCTACGAGCAGTACTTC.

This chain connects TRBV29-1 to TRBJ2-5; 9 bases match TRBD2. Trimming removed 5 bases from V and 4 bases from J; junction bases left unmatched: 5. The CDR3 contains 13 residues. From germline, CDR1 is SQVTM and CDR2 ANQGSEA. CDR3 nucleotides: TGCAGCGTTAGGCGGGAGGGCCTAGAGACCCAGTACTTC. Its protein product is CSVRREGLETQYF.

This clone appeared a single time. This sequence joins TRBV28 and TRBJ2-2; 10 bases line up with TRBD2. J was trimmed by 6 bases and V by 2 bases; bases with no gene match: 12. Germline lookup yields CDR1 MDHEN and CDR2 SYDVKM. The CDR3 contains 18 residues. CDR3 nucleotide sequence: TGTGCCAGCAGTTTAGGGGATTCTAGCGGGGGTTGGCCCGGGGAGCTGTTTTTT. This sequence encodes CASSLGDSSGGWPGELFF.

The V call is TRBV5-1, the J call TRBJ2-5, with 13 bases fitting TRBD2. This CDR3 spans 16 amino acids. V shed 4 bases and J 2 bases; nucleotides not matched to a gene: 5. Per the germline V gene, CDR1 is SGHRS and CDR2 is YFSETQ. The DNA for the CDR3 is TGCGCCAGCAGCATCGGGACTAGCGGGGTTCAAGAGACCCAGTACTTC. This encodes CASSIGTSGVQETQYF.

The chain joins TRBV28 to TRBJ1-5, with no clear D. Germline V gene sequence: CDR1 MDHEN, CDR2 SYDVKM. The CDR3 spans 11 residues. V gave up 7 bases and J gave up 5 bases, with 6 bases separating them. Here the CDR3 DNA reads TGTGCCAGCAAACGGGATCAGCCCCAGCATTTT. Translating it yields CASKRDQPQHF.

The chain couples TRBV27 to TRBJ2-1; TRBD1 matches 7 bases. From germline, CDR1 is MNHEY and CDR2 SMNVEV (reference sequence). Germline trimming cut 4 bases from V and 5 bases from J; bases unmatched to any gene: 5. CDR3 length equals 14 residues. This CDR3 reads CASSSTGVNNEQFF. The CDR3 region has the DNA TGTGCCAGCAGTTCTACAGGGGTAAACAATGAGCAGTTCTTC.

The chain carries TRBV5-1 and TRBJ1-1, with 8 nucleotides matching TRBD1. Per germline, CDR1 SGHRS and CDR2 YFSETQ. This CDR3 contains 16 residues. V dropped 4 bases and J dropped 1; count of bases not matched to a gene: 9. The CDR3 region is CASSPGTGGGNTEAFF. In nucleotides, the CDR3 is TGCGCCAGCAGCCCTGGGACAGGAGGGGGGAACACTGAAGCTTTCTTT.

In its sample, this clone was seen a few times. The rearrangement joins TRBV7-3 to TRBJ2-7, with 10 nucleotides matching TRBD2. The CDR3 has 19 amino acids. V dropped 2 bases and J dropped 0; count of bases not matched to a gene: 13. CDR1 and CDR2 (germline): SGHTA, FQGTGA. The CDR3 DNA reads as TGTGCCAGCAGCTTACAAAGGGCTAGCGGGGGTTACAGCTCCTACGAGCAGTACTTC. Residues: CASSLQRASGGYSSYEQYF.

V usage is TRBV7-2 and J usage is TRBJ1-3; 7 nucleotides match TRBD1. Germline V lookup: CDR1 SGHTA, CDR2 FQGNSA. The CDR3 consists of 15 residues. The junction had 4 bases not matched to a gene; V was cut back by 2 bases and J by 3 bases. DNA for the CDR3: TGTGCCAGCAGCTTAACCGGGACAGATGGAAACACCATATATTTT. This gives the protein CASSLTGTDGNTIYF.

The CDR3 DNA sequence: TGTGCCAGCAGCCGGTTCACTGGGACATCGAACTATGGCTACACCTTC. This encodes CASSRFTGTSNYGYTF. The rearrangement uses TRBV27 and TRBJ1-2; D may be TRBD1 (6 bases). Trimming shortened V by 6 bases and J by 2 bases, and 19 bases separated the two germline ends. The germline V gene encodes CDR1 MNHEY and CDR2 SMNVEV (reference sequence). The CDR3 consists of 16 residues.

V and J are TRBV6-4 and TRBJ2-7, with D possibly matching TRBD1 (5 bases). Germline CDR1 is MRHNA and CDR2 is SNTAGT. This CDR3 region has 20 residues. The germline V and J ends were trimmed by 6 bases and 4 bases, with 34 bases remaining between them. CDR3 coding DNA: TGTGCCAGCAGGCCCAAGGGGCCAGGGCCCCATGGGATGGGGAAATACGAGCAGTACTTC. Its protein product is CASRPKGPGPHGMGKYEQYF.

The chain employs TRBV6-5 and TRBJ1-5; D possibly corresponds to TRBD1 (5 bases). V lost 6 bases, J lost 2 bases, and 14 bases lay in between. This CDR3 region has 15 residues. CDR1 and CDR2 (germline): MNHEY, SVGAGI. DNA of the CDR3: TGTGCCAGCAGCTGGAGGGGTCGGGGCAATCAGCCCCAGCATTTT. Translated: CASSWRGRGNQPQHF.

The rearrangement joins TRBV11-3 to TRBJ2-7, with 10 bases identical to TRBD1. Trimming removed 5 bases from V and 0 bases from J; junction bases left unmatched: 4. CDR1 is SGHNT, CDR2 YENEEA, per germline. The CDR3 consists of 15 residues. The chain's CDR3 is CASSPGQGSSYEQYF. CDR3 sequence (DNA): TGTGCCAGCAGCCCGGGACAGGGGAGCTCCTACGAGCAGTACTTC. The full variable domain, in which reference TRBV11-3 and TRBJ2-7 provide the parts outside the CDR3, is EAGVVQSPRYKIIEKKQPVAFWCNPISGHNTLYWYLQNLGQGPELLIRYENEEAVDDSQLPKDRFSAERLKGVDSTLKIQPAELGDSAVYLCASSPGQGSSYEQYFGPGTRLTVT.